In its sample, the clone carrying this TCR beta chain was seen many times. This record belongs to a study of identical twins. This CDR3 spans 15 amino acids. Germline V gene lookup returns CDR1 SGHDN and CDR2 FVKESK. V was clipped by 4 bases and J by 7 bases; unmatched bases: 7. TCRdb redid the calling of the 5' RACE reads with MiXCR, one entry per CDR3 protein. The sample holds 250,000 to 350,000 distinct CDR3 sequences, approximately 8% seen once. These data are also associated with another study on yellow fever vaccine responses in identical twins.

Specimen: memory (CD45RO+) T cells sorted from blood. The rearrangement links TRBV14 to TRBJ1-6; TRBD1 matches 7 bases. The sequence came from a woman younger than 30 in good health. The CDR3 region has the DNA TGTGCCAGCAGCCCCGTGGGACAGCGGAATTCACCCCTCCACTTT. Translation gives CASSPVGQRNSPLHF.